This T cell receptor (beta chain) is drawn from a study of shared clonotypes between healthy human individuals. Study background: For every donor, three CD4 naive, three CD4 memory, two CD8 naive and one CD8 memory plates were used.

Sequenced by immunoSEQ multiplex PCR; TCRdb stores in-frame clones only, minus some. The sample lists roughly 2.1 million clones, around 93% occurring once. This CDR3 contains 14 residues. V lost 2 bases, J lost 4 bases, and 12 bases lay in between. CDR1 and CDR2 from the germline V gene are KGHSH and LQKENI. Positively selected for CCR7, the CD45RO-negative cells used as naive CD8 cells excluded terminally differentiated effector memory CD45RA+ cells. Sequenced material: naive CD8+ T cells from PBMCs. The TCR comes from a man younger than 30 in good health. Some clones in this sample may be carry-over from other donors' samples. V gene TRBV18 combines with J gene TRBJ2-7; no definite D call. CDR3 amino acids: CASSPVTKSYEQYF. Here the CDR3 DNA reads TGTGCCAGCTCACCAGTGACGAAGAGTTACGAGCAGTACTTC.